The rows below give T cell receptor beta chains drawn from one sample of a study of CD8 T cells in ankylosing spondylitis. In TCRdb, the 5' RACE reads were re-called with MiXCR into one record per CDR3 protein. The data show 150,000 or so distinct CDR3 sequences, 30% to 35% seen once. The sample comprised synovial fluid, either unsorted or a sorted T cell fraction (not recorded which). These receptors originate from a male donor with ankylosing spondylitis. CDR3s include the opening cysteine and the closing phenylalanine or tryptophan. Each record gives: clone size, D gene, J gene, V gene, CDR3 DNA, CDR3 protein. A D gene is named only where the DNA matches it firmly. Rows may omit the clone size; those that give it use once, few, many or a size class.

>.|TRBD1|TRBJ1-1|TRBV12-5
TGTGCTAGTGGTTTGGAAGGGGGCAGGACTGAAGCTTTCTTT
CASGLEGGRTEAFF
>.|TRBD1|TRBJ2-1|TRBV20-1
TGCAGTGCTAGACGGGACAGGGGAGGCAATGAGCAGTTCTTC
CSARRDRGGNEQFF
>few|.|TRBJ2-4|TRBV3-1
TGTGCCAGCAGCCAAGATCGGCTAGTGGGGAACATTCAGTACTTC
CASSQDRLVGNIQYF
>once|TRBD1|TRBJ1-2|TRBV28
TGTGCCAGCAGTTTAAGTCGTACAGGGGATGGGGGCTACACCTTC
CASSLSRTGDGGYTF
>.|.|TRBJ1-1|TRBV6-5
TGTGCCAGCAGTTACCTCGAGGGTAGCACTGAAGCTTTCTTT
CASSYLEGSTEAFF
>.|TRBD2|TRBJ2-1|TRBV6-1
TGTGCCAGCAGTGCTACCGTGCTAGCGGGGGGGTCGAATGAGCAGTTCTTC
CASSATVLAGGSNEQFF
>few|.|TRBJ2-7|TRBV29-1
TGCAGCGTGGGGCAGGGAGTTTTCTACGAGCAGTACTTC
CSVGQGVFYEQYF
>.|.|TRBJ2-1|TRBV24-1
TGTGCCACCAGTGAGGTGGAGACTAAAATAGTGGGTGAGCAGTTCTTC
CATSEVETKIVGEQFF
>.|.|TRBJ2-7|TRBV7-9
TGTGCCAGCAGCTTAGAAGCCCCCGAGCAGTACTTC
CASSLEAPEQYF
>.|.|TRBJ2-1|TRBV7-8
TGTGCCAGCAGCTTAGCTCCAGGGGAGCAGTTCTTC
CASSLAPGEQFF
>.|.|TRBJ1-2|TRBV7-2
TGTGCCAGCAGCTTCCAGTTGGTGAACAGCTATGGCTACACCTTC
CASSFQLVNSYGYTF
>.|TRBD2|TRBJ2-1|TRBV6-5
TGTGCCAGCAGTTCCCGGAGCGGGAGAGGGTGGAATGAGCAGTTCTTC
CASSSRSGRGWNEQFF
>.|.|TRBJ2-7|TRBV20-1
TGCAGTGCTATCAGAGGGGGAAGCAACGAGCAGTACTTC
CSAIRGGSNEQYF
>few|TRBD1|TRBJ1-2|TRBV10-3
TGTGCCATCAGTGGAACACAGGGGTCCGGCTACACCTTC
CAISGTQGSGYTF
>many|.|TRBJ2-3|TRBV11-3
TGTGCCAGCAGCGGACCTACAGGGAAAGGCAGCACAGATACGCAGTATTTT
CASSGPTGKGSTDTQYF
>many|.|TRBJ1-1|TRBV27
TGTGCCAGCAGTCCCGGGTGGGACACTGAAGCTTTCTTT
CASSPGWDTEAFF
>few|.|TRBJ1-2|TRBV29-1
TGCAGCGTCGGCGCTGGGGGCGGCTACACCTTC
CSVGAGGGYTF
>.|.|TRBJ2-2|TRBV6-5
TGTGCCAGCAGTTACCCCTGGACCGCGAACACCGGGGAGCTGTTTTTT
CASSYPWTANTGELFF